These 11 T cell receptor beta chains came from one sample sequenced in a study of cytomegalovirus exposure and HLA in healthy donors. It was with 60 Vbeta and 13 Jbeta primers that the PCR ran. Sequencing used immunoSEQ multiplex PCR; TCRdb keeps in-frame clones, though not all of them. The table records 140,000 to 150,000 clones, approximately 9% of them present only once. The sequenced material came from PBMCs. These receptors originate from a male donor in good health and CMV-seronegative.

The chain combines TRBV10-3 with TRBJ1-1, with 8 bases fitting TRBD1. The CDR3 sequence is 13 residues long. V lost 10 bases, J lost 0 bases, and 4 bases stayed unmatched. Germline V gives CDR1 ENHRY, CDR2 SYGVKD. As DNA, the CDR3 is TGTGCCACCGCGGACAGGGTGAACACTGAAGCTTTCTTT. The encoded protein is CATADRVNTEAFF.

The chain recombines TRBV7-2 with TRBJ2-1; 11 bases are a match to TRBD2. Germline CDR1 and CDR2: SGHTA and FQGNSA. V shed 4 bases, J shed 4 bases, and the junction held 9 bases outside the gene matches. CDR3 size: 17 residues. CDR3 DNA: TGTGCCAGCAGCTCAATCACTAGCGGGAGCCGGTACAATGAGCAGTTCTTC. This encodes CASSSITSGSRYNEQFF.

This clone was seen a handful of times. The chain recombines TRBV5-1 with TRBJ1-2; D call uncertain. This CDR3 is 14 amino acids long. V lost 3 bases to trimming and J lost 4 bases, with 13 bases between them. CDR1 and CDR2 from the germline V gene are SGHRS and YFSETQ. CDR3 loop: CASSSEGTFYGYTF. DNA of the CDR3: TGCGCCAGCAGCTCCGAGGGCACCTTCTATGGCTACACCTTC.

The J gene is TRBJ2-7, the V gene TRBV27; TRBD2 matches at 9 bases. After removal of 8 bases from V and 3 bases from J, the junction contained 8 bases not matched to a gene. From germline, CDR1 is MNHEY and CDR2 SMNVEV (reference sequence). This CDR3 is built from 14 residues. CDR3: CASAPGLALYEQYF. CDR3 DNA sequence: TGTGCCAGCGCACCGGGACTAGCCCTCTACGAGCAGTACTTC.

The sample holds a few counts of this clone. The chain recombines TRBV25-1 with TRBJ1-1; D is perhaps TRBD1 (6 bases). The CDR3 is 16 amino acids. Germline V gene data show CDR1 as MGHDK and CDR2 as SYGVNS. Trimming shortened V by 0 bases and J by 6 bases, and 17 bases separated the two germline ends. This chain's CDR3 is CASSEYRQAAVSEAFF. CDR3 bases: TGTGCCAGCAGTGAATACCGACAGGCGGCGGTCTCTGAAGCTTTCTTT.

This clone was seen only a few times. V and J are TRBV4-1 and TRBJ2-1; 9 bases map to TRBD2. The CDR3 contains 17 residues. V lost 0 bases to trimming and J lost 3 bases; unmatched junction nucleotides: 6. Germline assignment: CDR1 MGHRA and CDR2 YSYEKL. The CDR3 loop is CASSQDPSGGSYNEQFF. CDR3 DNA sequence: TGCGCCAGCAGCCAAGATCCCAGCGGGGGGAGCTACAATGAGCAGTTCTTC.

This clone was counted between two and nine times. In DNA, the CDR3 is TGCAGCGTCGGTCAGGTCTCTGGAAACACCATATATTTT. Its protein is CSVGQVSGNTIYF. The genes are TRBV29-1 and TRBJ1-3; D gene ambiguous. Trimming removed 6 bases from V and 0 bases from J, with 9 bases in between. Per germline, CDR1 SQVTM and CDR2 ANQGSEA. The CDR3 loop spans 13 amino acids.

This clone showed up just a few times. The rearrangement links TRBV7-8 to TRBJ2-1, with a tentative D call TRBD1 (6 bases). In germline, CDR1 is SGHVS, CDR2 FQNEAQ. V was cut by 0 bases and J by 9 bases, with 18 bases left in between. The CDR3 totals 16 residues. Here the CDR3 reads CASSLAGRGYAIEQFF. The CDR3 bases are TGTGCCAGCAGCTTAGCAGGCAGGGGTTATGCTATTGAGCAGTTCTTC.

This clone was picked up a small number of times. The chain employs TRBV5-1 and TRBJ2-5; TRBD2 agrees at 10 bases. Trimming cost V 0 bases and J 5 bases; bases outside gene matches: 7. CDR1 is SGHRS, CDR2 YFSETQ, per germline. This CDR3 spans 16 amino acids. The CDR3 is CASSLVGSGGLETQYF. As DNA, the CDR3 is TGCGCCAGCAGCTTGGTAGGTAGCGGGGGGTTGGAGACCCAGTACTTC.

With regard to this clone: This sample also contains other DNA sequences that code for the same CDR3. V is TRBV5-6 and J is TRBJ1-2; TRBD1 agrees at 8 bases. CDR1 SGHDT and CDR2 YYEEEE come from the germline V gene. This CDR3 comprises 13 residues. J gave up 4 bases and V 4 bases, and 3 bases lay outside the gene matches. CDR3 amino acids: CASSPDRGYGYTF. CDR3 nucleotides: TGTGCCAGCAGCCCCGACAGGGGCTATGGCTACACCTTC.

This clone was observed a handful of times. As DNA, the CDR3 is TGTGCCAGCACCAGGACTAGCGCACCAGCGAACACCGGGGAGCTGTTTTTT. Amino acids: CASTRTSAPANTGELFF. V and J are TRBV28 and TRBJ2-2; 9 bases line up with TRBD2. V lost 7 bases, J lost 0 bases, and 9 bases stayed unmatched. This CDR3 has 17 residues. Germline values: CDR1 MDHEN, CDR2 SYDVKM. The entire variable domain, with the rest obtained from reference TRBV28 and TRBJ2-2, is as follows: DVKVTQSSRYLVKRTGEKVFLECVQDMDHENMFWYRQDPGLGLRLIYFSYDVKMKEKGDIPEGYSVSREKKERFSLILESASTNQTSMYLCASTRTSAPANTGELFFGEGSRLTVL.